The 27 T cell receptor beta chains below come from one sample, sequenced in a study of cytomegalovirus exposure and HLA in healthy donors. Primers included in the PCR were 60 Vbeta and 13 Jbeta primers. Sequencing was performed with immunoSEQ multiplex PCR; in TCRdb, only in-frame clones are kept and a portion is missing. The sample holds tens of thousands of clones, under 65% seen once. The specimen sequenced was PBMCs. The receptor set was obtained from a male donor in good health and CMV-seropositive.

This chain uses TRBV9 with TRBJ2-3; tentative D call: TRBD2 (6 bases). The germline V and J ends were trimmed by 1 base and 0 bases, with 9 bases remaining between them. This CDR3 contains 15 residues. CDR1 and CDR2 from the germline V gene are SGDLS and YYNGEE. The CDR3 region is CASSVRTISTDTQYF. Here the CDR3 DNA reads TGTGCCAGCAGCGTAAGGACTATTAGCACAGATACGCAGTATTTT.

The rearrangement uses TRBV7-8 and TRBJ1-4, with D perhaps TRBD1 (6 bases). This CDR3 is 14 amino acids long. Per the germline V gene, CDR1 is SGHVS and CDR2 is FQNEAQ. Trimming cost V 2 bases and J 9 bases, with 13 bases left between them. The CDR3 region has the DNA TGTGCCAGCAGCTTAAAGGGACAACTGAAAAAACTGTTTTTT. Translating it yields CASSLKGQLKKLFF.

The chain is built from TRBV4-1 and TRBJ1-1; D call uncertain. CDR1 and CDR2 (germline): MGHRA, YSYEKL. V was pared by 1 base and J by 5 bases, with 8 bases between. The CDR3 length is 13 residues. The CDR3 loop reads CASSQVAGTEAFF. For the CDR3, the DNA is TGCGCCAGCAGCCAAGTCGCCGGGACTGAAGCTTTCTTT.

The chain couples TRBV9 to TRBJ2-1, with 9 bases identical to TRBD2. The CDR3 is 15 residues long. Germline V lookup: CDR1 SGDLS, CDR2 YYNGEE. V lost 4 bases to trimming and J lost 7 bases; unmatched junction nucleotides: 9. The CDR3 nucleotides read TGTGCCAGCAGCCCCTCCGGGACTAGCAGGAATGAGCAGTTCTTC. This translates into CASSPSGTSRNEQFF. The entire variable domain, with the rest obtained from reference TRBV9 and TRBJ2-1, is as follows: DSGVTQTPKHLITATGQRVTLRCSPRSGDLSVYWYQQSLDQGLQFLIQYYNGEERAKGNILERFSAQQFPDLHSELNLSSLELGDSALYFCASSPSGTSRNEQFFGPGTRLTVL.

The chain employs TRBV7-3 and TRBJ2-5, with D maybe TRBD1 (6 bases). The CDR3 extends over 13 amino acids. The germline gives CDR1 SGHTA, CDR2 FQGTGA. V dropped 5 bases and J dropped 4 bases, with 11 bases sitting between them. Written as DNA, the CDR3 is TGTGCCAGCAGCCCAGGGGCCGGAGAGACCCAGTACTTC. Translating it yields CASSPGAGETQYF.

The CDR3 DNA sequence: TGTGCCTGGAGAAAACTAGCGGGGAGGACCGGGGAGCTGTTTTTT. Translated: CAWRKLAGRTGELFF. The chain carries TRBV30 and TRBJ2-2; 10 bases agree with TRBD2. The length of the CDR3 is 15 residues. Trimming at V came to 3 bases and at J to 5 bases, leaving 6 bases not matched to a gene. Germline CDR1 GTSNPN, CDR2 SVGIG (reference sequence).

V usage is TRBV6-1 and J usage is TRBJ1-1; possibly TRBD1 for D (6 bases). The CDR3 is made up of 13 amino acids. CDR1 and CDR2 (germline): MNHNS, SASEGT. Trimming took 8 bases from V and 7 from J, leaving 17 bases between them. The CDR3: CASAGGVGGEAFF. DNA for the CDR3: TGTGCCAGCGCGGGGGGCGTAGGGGGTGAAGCTTTCTTT.

This chain connects TRBV30 to TRBJ1-2; D is undetermined. This CDR3 has 11 residues. CDR1 is GTSNPN and CDR2 is SVGIG in the germline V gene (reference sequence). V was trimmed by 1 base and J by 6 bases, leaving 6 bases between them. The DNA for the CDR3 is TGTGCCTGGAGTGGTCTAGATGGCTACACCTTC. Its protein is CAWSGLDGYTF.

This chain links TRBV6-1 with TRBJ1-5; no reliable D call. In germline, CDR1 is MNHNS, CDR2 SASEGT. The CDR3 sequence is 12 residues long. Deletions cut 3 bases from V and 7 bases from J, with 7 bases between. The CDR3: CASSDSRQPQHF. Written as DNA, the CDR3 is TGTGCCAGCAGTGATTCACGGCAGCCCCAGCATTTT.

V usage is TRBV18 and J usage is TRBJ1-5, with TRBD1 identical over 11 bases. The CDR3 is 14 residues long. CDR1 is KGHSH and CDR2 is LQKENI in the germline V gene. V lost 4 bases and J lost 7; bases outside the gene matches: 3. The CDR3 region is CASSLDRGHQPQHF. The CDR3 region has the DNA TGTGCCAGCTCACTGGACAGGGGGCACCAGCCCCAGCATTTT.

A few counts support this clone. The chain is built from TRBV6-4 and TRBJ1-1; 12 positions match TRBD1. Losses at the gene ends were 6 bases for V and 6 bases for J; bases not matched to a gene: 5. Germline values: CDR1 MRHNA, CDR2 SNTAGT. The CDR3 spans 14 residues. The CDR3 protein is CASRGQGASAEAFF. Written as DNA, the CDR3 is TGTGCCAGCAGGGGACAGGGGGCGAGCGCTGAAGCTTTCTTT.

The rearrangement uses TRBV7-9 and TRBJ2-5; 8 bases agree with TRBD1. The CDR3 contains 16 residues. Trimming removed 5 bases from V and 5 bases from J; junction bases left unmatched: 13. Germline CDR1 and CDR2: SEHNR and FQNEAQ (reference sequence). The CDR3 region has the DNA TGTGCCAGCAGCACGGACAGGGCGACCCCTCAGGAGACCCAGTACTTC. It codes for CASSTDRATPQETQYF. Full variable domain (outside the CDR3, taken from reference TRBV7-9 and TRBJ2-5): DTGVSQNPRHKITKRGQNVTFRCDPISEHNRLYWYRQTLGQGPEFLTYFQNEAQLEKSRLLSDRFSAERPKGSFSTLEIQRTEQGDSAMYLCASSTDRATPQETQYFGPGTRLLVL.

This chain links TRBV4-1 with TRBJ2-2; possibly TRBD1 for D (7 bases). Deletions cut 0 bases from V and 4 bases from J, with 12 bases between. The CDR3 has 16 residues. CDR1 MGHRA and CDR2 YSYEKL come from the germline V gene. In nucleotides, the CDR3 is TGCGCCAGCAGCCAAGAGACAGGGAGGTTCACCGGGGAGCTGTTTTTT. This codes for CASSQETGRFTGELFF.

The chain employs TRBV27 and TRBJ1-1; D is unresolved. V was cut by 2 bases and J by 0 bases, with 10 bases left in between. Germline loops: CDR1 MNHEY, CDR2 SMNVEV (reference sequence). The CDR3 is 15 residues long. The CDR3 loop reads CASSLAGLMNTEAFF. The CDR3 bases are TGTGCCAGCAGTTTAGCGGGCCTCATGAACACTGAAGCTTTCTTT.

The rearrangement links TRBV4-2 to TRBJ2-7; weak D call: TRBD1 (7 bases). This CDR3 comprises 17 residues. The V end was cut by 4 bases, the J end by 3 bases, with 22 bases between. In germline, CDR1 is LGHNA, CDR2 YNFKEQ. The DNA for the CDR3 is TGTGCCAGCAGCCCCCCAGGGGGGCAGGGAGAATACTACGAGCAGTACTTC. Its translation: CASSPPGGQGEYYEQYF.

CDR3 DNA sequence: TGTGCCAGCGGCGGCCTAGAGGCCTCTTTAGGGGATGAGCAGTTCTTC. This codes for CASGGLEASLGDEQFF. The V gene is TRBV27, the J gene TRBJ2-1, with D possibly matching TRBD1 (5 bases). Deletions cut 8 bases from V and 8 bases from J, with 25 bases between. Germline V gene lookup returns CDR1 MNHEY and CDR2 SMNVEV (reference sequence). This CDR3 has 16 residues.

Only a few counts were recorded for this clone. The gene calls are TRBV5-4 and TRBJ2-3; D not resolved. The CDR3 totals 12 residues. V lost 4 bases, J lost 4 bases, and 7 bases lay in between. Germline CDR1 reads SGHNT; CDR2 reads YYREEE (reference sequence). The chain's CDR3 is CASSPQADTQYF. Written as DNA, the CDR3 is TGTGCCAGCAGCCCCCAGGCAGATACGCAGTATTTT.

This chain connects TRBV28 to TRBJ2-7; a possible D gene is TRBD1 (8 bases). Germline V gene data show CDR1 as MDHEN and CDR2 as SYDVKM. V lost 6 bases to trimming and J lost 6 bases, with 24 bases between them. The CDR3 contains 16 residues. The CDR3 region has the DNA TGTGCCAGCAGGTCTAACACCGGACAGGGAGGGGGCGAGCAGTACTTC. This codes for CASRSNTGQGGGEQYF.

This clone showed up just once. This chain links TRBV5-1 with TRBJ2-5; D may be TRBD2 (5 bases). The V and J ends lost 7 bases and 5 bases respectively, with 12 bases between them. Germline V CDR1 and CDR2: SGHRS, YFSETQ. This CDR3 region has 12 residues. Written as DNA, the CDR3 is TGCGCCAGCTCCGGGGTGGACGAGACCCAGTACTTC. It is translated as CASSGVDETQYF.

The chain combines TRBV6-5 with TRBJ1-5, with D uncertain. Germline assignment: CDR1 MNHEY and CDR2 SVGAGI. The ends were cut back, 6 bases at V and 0 bases at J, with 12 bases in the middle. The CDR3 is 15 residues long. The CDR3 DNA sequence: TGTGCCAGCAGCCCCGAACTATATAGCAATCAGCCCCAGCATTTT. It codes for CASSPELYSNQPQHF.

The rearrangement links TRBV6-1 to TRBJ1-5, with TRBD1 matching 8 bases. Germline values: CDR1 MNHNS, CDR2 SASEGT. This CDR3 has 15 amino acids. V lost 6 bases, J lost 3 bases, and 7 bases stayed unmatched. This chain's CDR3 is CASRIDRGPNQPQHF. The CDR3 bases are TGTGCCAGCAGGATCGACAGGGGCCCCAATCAGCCCCAGCATTTT.

The chain links TRBV25-1 to TRBJ2-5, with 8 bases aligning to TRBD2. Gene TRBJ2-7 matches the end of the DNA better, so the J call may be wrong. The CDR3 is 16 amino acids. CDR1 and CDR2 from the germline V gene are MGHDK and SYGVNS. The CDR3 here is CASRPAGGTGSYEQYF. The CDR3 nucleotides read TGTGCCAGCAGGCCCGCGGGAGGAACAGGCTCCTACGAGCAGTACTTC.

The chain combines TRBV11-1 with TRBJ2-3; no clear D. This CDR3 has 14 residues. Germline V CDR1 and CDR2: SGHAT, FQDESV (reference sequence). V lost 1 base and J lost 7, with 12 bases in between. CDR3 sequence reads: CASSLGSAPHTQYF. In DNA, the CDR3 is TGTGCCAGCAGCTTAGGCAGCGCTCCTCATACGCAGTATTTT.

The sample holds a few counts of this clone. The chain joins TRBV4-1 to TRBJ2-5; TRBD1 might be the D (5 bases). This CDR3 contains 14 residues. Germline CDR1 reads MGHRA; CDR2 reads YSYEKL. V dropped 1 base and J dropped 1 base, with 7 bases sitting between them. The CDR3 region has the DNA TGCGCCAGCAGCCAAGGACAGAGCCAAGAGACCCAGTACTTC. It is translated as CASSQGQSQETQYF.

V usage is TRBV28 and J usage is TRBJ2-7; 7 positions agree with TRBD2. The V and J ends lost 5 bases and 6 bases, in that order; junction bases with no gene match: 7. Germline lookup yields CDR1 MDHEN and CDR2 SYDVKM. This CDR3 is built from 13 residues. The CDR3 DNA is TGTGCCAGCAGTCCCGCGGGAGCGGGCGAGCAGTACTTC. It is translated as CASSPAGAGEQYF.

The chain is built from TRBV5-4 and TRBJ1-2; 10 bases align to TRBD1. Germline lookup yields CDR1 SGHNT and CDR2 YYREEE (reference sequence). After removal of 0 bases from V and 7 bases from J, the junction contained 3 bases not matched to a gene. The CDR3 has 14 residues. CDR3 protein: CASSLGQGAFGYTF. The CDR3, as DNA: TGTGCCAGCAGCTTGGGACAGGGGGCGTTTGGCTACACCTTC. The variable domain in full, with the rest retrieved from reference TRBV5-4 and TRBJ1-2, is ETGVTQSPTHLIKTRGQQVTLRCSSQSGHNTVSWYQQALGQGPQFIFQYYREEENGRGNFPPRFSGLQFPNYSSELNVNALELDDSALYLCASSLGQGAFGYTFGSGTRLTVV.

This clone was recorded a few times. DNA of the CDR3: TGCGCCAGCAGTGAGGACAGAAGACAGCCCCAGCATTTT. Its protein product is CASSEDRRQPQHF. The rearrangement links TRBV10-2 to TRBJ1-5; TRBD1 is a possible D gene (5 bases). Germline V gene sequence: CDR1 WSHSY, CDR2 SAAADI. The CDR3 is 13 amino acids. Trimming shortened V by 2 bases and J by 7 bases, and 9 bases separated the two germline ends.